These 32 T cell receptor beta chains originate from one sample sequenced in a study of cytomegalovirus exposure and HLA in healthy donors. A multiplex PCR was run with 60 Vbeta primers and 13 Jbeta primers. Generated by immunoSEQ multiplex PCR, the TCRdb table keeps only in-frame clones and is missing some. The sample lists tens of thousands of clones; around 70% were seen once. The sample was PBMCs. These receptors came from a male donor in good health and CMV-seropositive.

This clone came up a few times. The chain links TRBV15 to TRBJ1-1; unclear D gene. Germline V gene data show CDR1 as LNHNV and CDR2 as YYDKDF (reference sequence). The CDR3 covers 15 residues. With 3 bases removed from V and 11 bases from J, the gap between germline ends came to 22 bases. CDR3 DNA: TGTGCCACCAGCAGTCCCGAGACATCCCGGATATTGGCTTTCTTT. This gives the protein CATSSPETSRILAFF.

The V gene is TRBV6-6, the J gene TRBJ2-3; the D gene is possibly TRBD2 (6 bases). This CDR3 is 14 amino acids long. Between the trimmed V and J ends, which lost 6 bases and 4 bases, there was a span of 14 bases. The germline gives CDR1 MNHNY, CDR2 SVGAGI (reference sequence). CDR3 DNA sequence: TGTGCCAGCAGCCTGACTAGTGGGGCAGATACGCAGTATTTT. Translation: CASSLTSGADTQYF.

This chain uses TRBV18 with TRBJ2-1; 11 bases align to TRBD2. J gave up 4 bases and V 2 bases, and 1 base lay outside the gene matches. The CDR3 extends over 15 amino acids. From germline, CDR1 is KGHSH and CDR2 LQKENI. The CDR3 is CASSPGTSGYNEQFF. For the CDR3, the DNA is TGTGCCAGCTCACCAGGGACTAGCGGTTACAATGAGCAGTTCTTC.

The chain is built from TRBV19 and TRBJ1-2; maybe TRBD1 (6 bases). There are 14 residues in the CDR3. Trimming left V 7 bases short and J 4 bases short, with 16 bases between. The germline CDR1 and CDR2 sequences are LNHDA and SQIVND (reference sequence). CDR3 nucleotides: TGTGCCAGTAAGGACAGAGAAGGGTTCTATGGCTACACCTTC. This codes for CASKDREGFYGYTF.

This sequence joins TRBV12-5 and TRBJ1-6; TRBD1 matches 8 bases. Trimming took 8 bases from V and 10 from J; bases not matched to a gene: 7. The germline CDR1 and CDR2 sequences are LGHNT and FRNRAP. The CDR3 extends over 13 amino acids. DNA for the CDR3: TGTGCTAGTCAGGGGGCGACGAGGTCACCCCTCCACTTT. Translation: CASQGATRSPLHF.

This chain joins TRBV5-4 and TRBJ2-7; 7 bases match TRBD2. This CDR3 comprises 16 residues. The V gene's germline CDR1 is SGHNT and CDR2 YYREEE (reference sequence). The V segment lost 0 bases and the J segment 4 bases; nucleotides outside the gene matches: 10. CDR3 DNA: TGTGCCAGCAGCTTGGCAGTATCCAGCGGGATGTACGAGCAGTACTTC. It translates to CASSLAVSSGMYEQYF.

V and J are TRBV29-1 and TRBJ2-7; possible D gene TRBD1, 6 bases. V lost 4 bases and J lost 0, with 16 bases in between. The germline V gene encodes CDR1 SQVTM and CDR2 ANQGSEA. CDR3 length equals 15 residues. CDR3 in DNA: TGCAGCGTTGTTTATGACAGGCGAAGCTCCTACGAGCAGTACTTC. Encoded protein: CSVVYDRRSSYEQYF.

This chain uses TRBV6-1 with TRBJ2-5, with TRBD2 as a possible D gene (6 bases). Trimming took 5 bases from V and 1 from J, leaving 11 bases between them. The CDR3 length is 14 residues. Per the germline V gene, CDR1 is MNHNS and CDR2 is SASEGT. The DNA for the CDR3 is TGTGCCAGCAGTCACGGGGACTCCCAAGAGACCCAGTACTTC. Encoded protein: CASSHGDSQETQYF.

The chain couples TRBV12-5 to TRBJ2-3; tentatively, D is TRBD2 (5 bases). Germline lookup yields CDR1 LGHNT and CDR2 FRNRAP. The CDR3 loop spans 18 amino acids. V lost 0 bases and J 3 bases, leaving 19 bases between the germline ends. CDR3 DNA sequence: TGTGCTAGTGGTTTGGTACCGTTGGGCCTAGCCGTAACAGATACGCAGTATTTT. Its translation: CASGLVPLGLAVTDTQYF.

The V gene is TRBV6-5, the J gene TRBJ2-2; a weak D match, TRBD2 (5 bases). The CDR3 runs to 13 residues. CDR1 is MNHEY and CDR2 is SVGAGI in the germline V gene. V was pared by 3 bases and J by 5 bases, with 7 bases between. DNA for the CDR3: TGTGCCAGCAGTTATAGAGGGACCGGGGAGCTGTTTTTT. Its protein is CASSYRGTGELFF.

The chain couples TRBV5-1 to TRBJ2-7; maybe TRBD1 (6 bases). The germline CDR1 and CDR2 sequences are SGHRS and YFSETQ. The CDR3 covers 15 residues. V lost 4 bases and J lost 0, with 14 bases in between. This chain's CDR3 is CASSPTGTISYEQYF. CDR3 sequence (DNA): TGCGCCAGCAGCCCAACCGGGACAATCTCCTACGAGCAGTACTTC.

The V call is TRBV6-6, the J call TRBJ2-7, with 7 bases lining up with TRBD2. Looked up from germline, CDR1 is MNHNY and CDR2 is SVGAGI (reference sequence). The V and J ends lost 2 bases and 13 bases, in that order; junction bases with no gene match: 5. The CDR3 contains 11 residues. The CDR3 DNA follows: TGTGCCAGCAGTTACGGTGGGGGGGAATACTTC. Translation gives CASSYGGGEYF.

The chain combines TRBV9 with TRBJ2-1; possible D gene TRBD2, 5 bases. Germline CDR1 SGDLS, CDR2 YYNGEE. The CDR3 extends over 13 amino acids. Trimming removed 4 bases from V and 3 bases from J, with 8 bases in between. The CDR3 DNA reads as TGTGCCAGCAGCATCGACTACTACAATGAGCAGTTCTTC. This translates into CASSIDYYNEQFF.

With respect to this clone: An end of the junction differs from the germline gene, which may be a read error. The genes are TRBV5-4 and TRBJ1-1; TRBD1 aligns across 8 bases. The germline V gene encodes CDR1 SGHNT and CDR2 YYREEE (reference sequence). There are 14 residues in the CDR3. The CDR3 spells CASSPDRANTEAFF. The CDR3, as DNA: TGCGCCAGCAGTCCGGACAGGGCGAACACTGAAGCTTTCTTT.

The rearrangement joins TRBV13 to TRBJ1-2; TRBD1 might be the D (6 bases). Germline CDR1 and CDR2: PRHDT and FYEKMQ (reference sequence). The CDR3 covers 15 residues. The V end was cut by 0 bases, the J end by 2 bases, with 10 bases between. DNA of the CDR3: TGTGCCAGCAGCTTAGGCCTTACAGGGAACTATGGCTACACCTTC. This sequence encodes CASSLGLTGNYGYTF. Full variable domain (rest looked up from reference TRBV13 and TRBJ1-2): AAGVIQSPRHLIKEKRETATLKCYPIPRHDTVYWYQQGPGQDPQFLISFYEKMQSDKGSIPDRFSAQQFSDYHSELNMSSLELGDSALYFCASSLGLTGNYGYTFGSGTRLTVV.

This clone was seen a handful of times. The V and J genes are TRBV10-1 and TRBJ1-6; maybe TRBD1 (6 bases). Trimming cost V 3 bases and J 0 bases, with 9 bases left between them. Germline V gene data show CDR1 as WNHNN and CDR2 as SYGVQD (reference sequence). There are 16 residues in the CDR3. The CDR3 spells CASSDQGSSYNSPLHF. The CDR3 DNA reads as TGCGCCAGCAGTGATCAGGGGAGCTCCTATAATTCACCCCTCCACTTT.

The rearrangement links TRBV5-1 to TRBJ1-3, with TRBD1 matching over 7 bases. Unmatched junction bases numbered 5, after V lost 4 bases and J lost 1 base. Germline loops: CDR1 SGHRS, CDR2 YFSETQ. The CDR3 is 15 residues long. CDR3 in amino acids: CASSRQGGSGNTIYF. The CDR3 DNA is TGCGCCAGCAGCCGACAGGGTGGGTCTGGAAACACCATATATTTT. The whole variable domain, remainder taken from reference TRBV5-1 and TRBJ1-3, is KAGVTQTPRYLIKTRGQQVTLSCSPISGHRSVSWYQQTPGQGLQFLFEYFSETQRNKGNFPGRFSGRQFSNSRSEMNVSTLELGDSALYLCASSRQGGSGNTIYFGEGSWLTVV.

This clone has only a few counts. The CDR3 bases are TGTGCCAGCAGTTTCGGGCAGGGCTTAGAGCAGTTCTTC. Its translation is CASSFGQGLEQFF. The chain links TRBV27 to TRBJ2-1; possible D gene TRBD1, 5 bases. This CDR3 region has 13 residues. Germline CDR1 MNHEY, CDR2 SMNVEV (reference sequence). V was clipped by 3 bases and J by 10 bases, with 13 bases between them.

The J gene is TRBJ1-4, the V gene TRBV5-6; no clear D. CDR3 length equals 14 residues. The germline gives CDR1 SGHDT, CDR2 YYEEEE. V was trimmed by 2 bases and J by 3 bases, leaving 8 bases between them. The CDR3 loop reads CASSLGGSNEKLFF. CDR3 nucleotides: TGTGCCAGCAGCTTAGGCGGGTCTAATGAAAAACTGTTTTTT.

The chain links TRBV19 to TRBJ1-1; D call uncertain. The germline V and J ends were trimmed by 3 bases and 4 bases, with 15 bases remaining between them. This CDR3 has 15 amino acids. Germline V lookup: CDR1 LNHDA, CDR2 SQIVND (reference sequence). The CDR3: CASSIAGVPATEAFF. CDR3 coding DNA: TGTGCCAGTAGTATTGCGGGAGTTCCTGCCACTGAAGCTTTCTTT.

In its sample, this clone was seen a few times. The chain carries TRBV2 and TRBJ2-1, with 14 nucleotides matching TRBD2. Germline V gene lookup returns CDR1 SNHLY and CDR2 FYNNEI. Trimming removed 10 bases from V and 5 bases from J; junction bases left unmatched: 4. The CDR3 consists of 14 residues. The CDR3 nucleotides read TGTGCCAAACAGGGACTAGCGGGAGACAATGAGCAGTTCTTC. Amino acid sequence: CAKQGLAGDNEQFF. Using reference TRBV2 and TRBJ2-1 for the parts outside the CDR3, the full variable domain is EPEVTQTPSHQVTQMGQEVILRCVPISNHLYFYWYRQILGQKVEFLVSFYNNEISEKSEIFDDQFSVERPDGSNFTLKIRSTKLEDSAMYFCAKQGLAGDNEQFFGPGTRLTVL.

V usage is TRBV7-9 and J usage is TRBJ1-4; a possible D gene is TRBD1 (5 bases). CDR3 length: 13 amino acids. V lost 5 bases to trimming and J lost 4 bases, with 8 bases between them. Per germline, CDR1 SEHNR and CDR2 FQNEAQ (reference sequence). The CDR3 here is CASSPDSNEKLFF. The CDR3 nucleotides are TGTGCCAGCAGCCCTGACAGTAATGAAAAACTGTTTTTT.

The chain combines TRBV27 with TRBJ1-1; TRBD1 might be the D (5 bases). This CDR3 region has 14 residues. The ends were cut back, 8 bases at V and 5 bases at J, with 18 bases in the middle. Germline V gene sequence: CDR1 MNHEY, CDR2 SMNVEV (reference sequence). CDR3 coding DNA: TGTGCCAGCCGTTGGGGGGATGGGGGGACTGAAGCTTTCTTT. It is translated as CASRWGDGGTEAFF.

The J gene is TRBJ2-3, the V gene TRBV6-1, with 10 bases aligning to TRBD2. The CDR3 extends over 16 amino acids. Trimming cost V 2 bases and J 5 bases; bases outside gene matches: 7. In germline, CDR1 is MNHNS, CDR2 SASEGT. In DNA, the CDR3 is TGTGCCAGCAGTGAAACCCTAGCGGGGGTTGAAGATACGCAGTATTTT. Translating it yields CASSETLAGVEDTQYF.

The chain is built from TRBV27 and TRBJ1-2; 7 bases fit TRBD1. The CDR3 has 15 residues. Per germline, CDR1 MNHEY and CDR2 SMNVEV (reference sequence). V shed 6 bases, J shed 7 bases, and the junction held 14 bases outside the gene matches. CDR3 nucleotides: TGTGCCAGCAGGCAAAACCCCACAGGGGTTGGTGGCTACACCTTC. Residues: CASRQNPTGVGGYTF.

This clone was counted once. The chain recombines TRBV6-6 with TRBJ1-3; a weak D match, TRBD1 (6 bases). Trimming took 0 bases from V and 9 from J, leaving 6 bases between them. Per the germline V gene, CDR1 is MNHNY and CDR2 is SVGAGI (reference sequence). The CDR3 spans 12 residues. DNA for the CDR3: TGTGCCAGCAGTTACTCAGGGGGCACCATATATTTT. This sequence encodes CASSYSGGTIYF.

The chain joins TRBV6-5 to TRBJ1-2, with no clear D. The germline V gene has CDR1 MNHEY and CDR2 SVGAGI. V was clipped by 5 bases and J by 4 bases, with 11 bases between them. The CDR3 totals 13 residues. CDR3 sequence: CASSEVAGYGYTF. CDR3 sequence (DNA): TGTGCCAGCAGTGAAGTCGCAGGCTATGGCTACACCTTC.

The chain has TRBV6-4 and TRBJ2-3, with D tentatively TRBD2 (5 bases). The ends were cut back, 2 bases at V and 2 bases at J, with 8 bases in the middle. Germline-derived CDR1 and CDR2 are MRHNA and SNTAGT. This CDR3 region has 14 residues. The CDR3 region has the DNA TGTGCCAGCAGTGACGAGGGCCCCACAGATACGCAGTATTTT. This gives the protein CASSDEGPTDTQYF.

This sequence joins TRBV11-2 and TRBJ1-1, with a possible D match to TRBD1 (6 bases). The CDR3 sequence is 17 residues long. Germline assignment: CDR1 SGHAT and CDR2 FQNNGV. The V and J ends lost 1 base and 0 bases respectively, with 15 bases between them. The CDR3 here is CASSLVSGDTLNTEAFF. Written as DNA, the CDR3 is TGTGCCAGCAGCTTAGTTAGCGGGGACACCTTGAACACTGAAGCTTTCTTT.

The V and J genes are TRBV6-5 and TRBJ2-7; 9 nucleotides match TRBD1. CDR3 length: 14 residues. CDR1 and CDR2 (germline): MNHEY, SVGAGI. After removal of 5 bases from V and 5 bases from J, the junction contained 7 bases not matched to a gene. Written as DNA, the CDR3 is TGTGCCAGCAGTCACCGGGACAGGGCTGACGAGCAGTACTTC. It yields the protein CASSHRDRADEQYF.

The V and J genes are TRBV7-2 and TRBJ1-5; possibly TRBD1 for D (6 bases). Trimming shortened V by 5 bases and J by 6 bases, and 11 bases separated the two germline ends. Germline loops: CDR1 SGHTA, CDR2 FQGNSA. This CDR3 contains 13 residues. The CDR3 reads CASSQGWGQPQHF. DNA of the CDR3: TGTGCCAGCAGCCAGGGGTGGGGTCAGCCCCAGCATTTT.

This sequence joins TRBV5-5 and TRBJ2-2; no clear D. The CDR3 has 13 amino acids. Germline-derived CDR1 and CDR2 are SGHKS and YYEKEE (reference sequence). V lost 3 bases and J lost 1, with 4 bases in between. The CDR3 DNA sequence: TGTGCCAGCAGCTCAGGGAACACCGGGGAGCTGTTTTTT. Translating it yields CASSSGNTGELFF.